Sequencing of this TCR beta chain was carried out in a study of early T cells in non-severe SARS-CoV-2 infection. Background on the study: Chains from this unsorted whole-blood bulk RNA could not be paired.

This CDR3 is built from 13 residues. V lost 3 bases to trimming and J lost 8 bases; unmatched junction nucleotides: 4. Germline V lookup: CDR1 LGHNA, CDR2 YSLEER. At least ten counts were recorded for this clonotype. Each single cDNA molecule received a unique molecular identifier. TCRdb analysed the 5' RACE reads with MiXCR anew, one entry per CDR3 protein. This table holds approximately 84,000 distinct CDR3 sequences, 15% found once. The receptor was derived from an adult who was a healthcare worker with PCR-confirmed SARS-CoV-2 infection or an uninfected control (not recorded which). Material for sequencing was whole blood. The rearrangement uses TRBV4-3 and TRBJ1-1, with 9 positions matching TRBD1. Written as DNA, the CDR3 is TGCGCCAGCAGCCAGGGGGACAGGGACGAAGCTTTCTTT. It translates to CASSQGDRDEAFF.